These 4 T cell receptor beta chains share one sample of origin, sequenced in a study of T cells after yellow fever vaccination. Each CDR3 protein gets one entry after TCRdb re-called the 5' RACE reads with MiXCR. The sample yields about 340,000 distinct CDR3 sequences, around an eighth seen once. The sample here was CD4+ T cells sorted from PBMCs, taken 15 days after the yellow fever booster vaccination. Every receptor here comes from a man aged 18 to 30 who received the YFV17D yellow fever vaccine.

This clonotype occurred once. The chain couples TRBV7-3 to TRBJ2-5; D remains ambiguous. The germline gives CDR1 SGHTA, CDR2 FQGTGA. V shed 5 bases and J shed 2 bases, with 9 bases lying between them. This CDR3 region has 13 residues. DNA of the CDR3: TGTGCCAGCAGCCCCGCGAGACAAGAGACCCAGTACTTC. This gives the protein CASSPARQETQYF.

The chain has TRBV21-1 and TRBJ1-5; TRBD1, the table's D call, was not compared with the DNA. TRBV21-1 is a recognized pseudogene. The CDR3 is 18 residues long. The CDR3 bases are TGTGCCAGCAGCGAATCCACCCGACAGGGGCATACCAATCAGCCCCAGCATTTT. Its translation is CASSESTRQGHTNQPQHF.

This clonotype appeared a few times. The chain recombines TRBV4-3 with TRBJ1-6; the D gene is possibly TRBD1 (6 bases). The CDR3 sequence is 14 residues long. Germline V lookup: CDR1 LGHNA, CDR2 YSLEER. Trimming shortened V by 0 bases and J by 9 bases, and 9 bases separated the two germline ends. The CDR3 region has the DNA TGCGCCAGCAGCCAAGATAAGGGGGTTTCACCCCTCCACTTT. Its protein product is CASSQDKGVSPLHF.

There are many counts of this clonotype. The chain joins TRBV20-1 to TRBJ2-2; TRBD1 matches 9 bases. Germline V lookup: CDR1 DFQATT, CDR2 SNEGSKA (reference sequence). Unmatched junction bases numbered 3, after V lost 0 bases and J lost 1 base. The CDR3 is 16 amino acids. The CDR3 nucleotides read TGCAGTGCTAGAGATCCGGGACAGGGGAACACCGGGGAGCTGTTTTTT. Protein: CSARDPGQGNTGELFF.